This entry concerns a single T cell receptor (beta chain). The CDR3 has 16 amino acids. The germline V gene has CDR1 LNHNV and CDR2 YYDKDF (reference sequence). V was shortened by 1 base and J by 1 base, with 13 bases between the two germline ends. Sequenced by immunoSEQ multiplex PCR; TCRdb stores in-frame clones only, minus some. Altogether around 67,000 clones are present, roughly 96% being singletons, with the ten largest covering roughly 0.033%. The data stem from a study of shared T cell receptors in the human thymus. The sequenced sample was thymocytes. The chain recombines TRBV15 with TRBJ1-2, with D unresolved. This clonotype was obtained from a human donor. The CDR3 reads CATSRGEGGLNYGYTF. As DNA, the CDR3 is TGTGCCACCAGCAGAGGCGAGGGAGGACTTAACTATGGCTACACCTTC.